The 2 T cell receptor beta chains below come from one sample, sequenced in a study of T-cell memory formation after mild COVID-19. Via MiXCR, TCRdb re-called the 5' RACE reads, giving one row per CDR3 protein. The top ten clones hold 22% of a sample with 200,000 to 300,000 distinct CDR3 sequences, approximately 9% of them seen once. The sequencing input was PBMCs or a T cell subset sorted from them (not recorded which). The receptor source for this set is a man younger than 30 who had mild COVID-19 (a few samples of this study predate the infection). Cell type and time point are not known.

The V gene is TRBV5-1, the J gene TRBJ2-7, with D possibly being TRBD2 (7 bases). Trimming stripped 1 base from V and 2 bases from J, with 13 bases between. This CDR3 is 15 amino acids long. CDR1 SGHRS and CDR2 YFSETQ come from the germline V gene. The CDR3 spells CASSLSTGGTYEQYV. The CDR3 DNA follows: TGCGCCAGCAGCTTGTCGACGGGGGGCACCTACGAGCAGTACGTC.

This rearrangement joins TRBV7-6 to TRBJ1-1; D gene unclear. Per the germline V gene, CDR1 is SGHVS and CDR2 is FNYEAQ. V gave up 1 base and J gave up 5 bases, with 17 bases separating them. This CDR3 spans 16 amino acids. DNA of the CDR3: TGTGCCAGCAGCTTAGGTATAACCGGATCTTTAACTGAAGCTTTCTTT. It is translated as CASSLGITGSLTEAFF.